Each of the 11 T cell receptor beta chains below was sequenced from the same sample in a study of blood T cell repertoires in COVID-19. The method was immunoSEQ multiplex PCR; TCRdb's version includes in-frame clones alone and lacks a portion of them. Of about 140,000 clones listed, 80% to 85% are singletons. Material for sequencing was peripheral blood. The receptor set was obtained from a human donor in a cohort sampled during active COVID-19.

This chain joins TRBV19 and TRBJ2-5, with D perhaps TRBD1 (5 bases). CDR1 and CDR2 from the germline V gene are LNHDA and SQIVND (reference sequence). The CDR3 extends over 13 amino acids. V lost 4 bases, J lost 5 bases, and 11 bases lay in between. This CDR3 is CASSSSRVETQYF. DNA for the CDR3: TGTGCCAGTAGTAGTAGCAGGGTTGAGACCCAGTACTTC.

The chain has TRBV21-1 and TRBJ2-6; TRBD2 is the table's D call and was not checked against the DNA. TRBV21-1 is assigned pseudogene status. There are 19 residues in the CDR3. CDR3 nucleotide sequence: TGTGCCAGCAGCAAAGTTAAGGCGGGGGGGCCCACTGGGGCCAACGTCCTGACTTTC. The encoded protein is CASSKVKAGGPTGANVLTF.

V is TRBV6-5 and J is TRBJ2-3, with TRBD2 as a possible D gene (6 bases). Germline-derived CDR1 and CDR2 are MNHEY and SVGAGI. The CDR3 has 15 amino acids. V lost 6 bases, J lost 4 bases, and 17 bases lay in between. The CDR3 coding sequence is TGTGCCAGCAGCATCGATGACACTAGCTCAGATACGCAGTATTTT. It translates to CASSIDDTSSDTQYF.

In DNA form, the CDR3 reads TGTGCCAGCAGCATCCGACTGGGACAGGGTTGGAATGAGCAGTTCTTC. This sequence encodes CASSIRLGQGWNEQFF. The rearrangement joins TRBV11-1 to TRBJ2-1, with TRBD1 matching over 9 bases. CDR3 size: 16 residues. V lost 5 bases and J lost 7; bases outside the gene matches: 12. The germline gives CDR1 SGHAT, CDR2 FQDESV (reference sequence).

The gene calls are TRBV5-4 and TRBJ1-1; 10 bases map to TRBD1. Trimming cost V 5 bases and J 4 bases; bases outside gene matches: 5. CDR3 size: 14 residues. Per the germline V gene, CDR1 is SGHNT and CDR2 is YYREEE (reference sequence). The CDR3 reads CASRHRDRGTEAFF. CDR3 coding DNA: TGTGCCAGCAGGCATAGGGACAGGGGCACTGAAGCTTTCTTT.

The chain couples TRBV11-2 to TRBJ2-5; the match to TRBD2 covers 7 bases. V was pared by 5 bases and J by 5 bases, with 11 bases of the junction left unmatched. CDR3 length equals 15 residues. Germline-derived CDR1 and CDR2 are SGHAT and FQNNGV. The CDR3 loop reads CASSIYLLGGETQYF. The CDR3 DNA reads as TGTGCCAGCAGCATTTACCTACTGGGAGGGGAGACCCAGTACTTC.

The chain combines TRBV6-6 with TRBJ2-7, with 10 bases that match TRBD1. The CDR3 is 14 amino acids. Germline V gene sequence: CDR1 MNHNY, CDR2 SVGAGI (reference sequence). V shed 6 bases and J 2 bases; nucleotides not matched to a gene: 4. The CDR3 sequence is CASRTGTGAYEQYF. The CDR3 DNA is TGTGCCAGCAGAACCGGGACAGGGGCCTACGAGCAGTACTTC.

This clone was recorded only once. CDR3 in amino acids: CASSRDSSSYNEQFF. CDR3 coding DNA: TGTGCCAGCAGCCGTGACTCGAGCTCCTACAATGAGCAGTTCTTC. This chain uses TRBV14 with TRBJ2-1; D call uncertain. CDR3 length equals 15 residues. CDR1 SGHDN and CDR2 FVKESK come from the germline V gene. Trimming took 4 bases from V and 0 from J, leaving 10 bases between them.

The chain couples TRBV5-1 to TRBJ2-1; D might be TRBD2 (5 bases). Germline CDR1 and CDR2: SGHRS and YFSETQ. Trimming cost V 4 bases and J 2 bases, with 10 bases left between them. The length of the CDR3 is 14 residues. The chain's CDR3 is CASSLGLTYNEQFF. The CDR3 DNA sequence: TGCGCCAGCAGCCTTGGACTCACCTACAATGAGCAGTTCTTC.

This clone was detected a few times. The chain carries TRBV6-6 and TRBJ1-6, with D possibly being TRBD1 (6 bases). The CDR3 contains 16 residues. V gave up 5 bases and J gave up 7 bases, with 18 bases separating them. CDR1 is MNHNY and CDR2 is SVGAGI in the germline V gene (reference sequence). In DNA form, the CDR3 reads TGTGCCAGCAGTCCCCGGGACAAGGGCTTGAATTCACCCCTCCACTTT. Translated, it gives CASSPRDKGLNSPLHF.

The rearrangement joins TRBV20-1 to TRBJ2-7; possible D gene TRBD1, 6 bases. The CDR3 is 14 residues long. The germline V gene encodes CDR1 DFQATT and CDR2 SNEGSKA (reference sequence). The V end was cut by 3 bases, the J end by 0 bases, with 12 bases between. The CDR3 bases are TGCAGTGCTAGTCGCCAGGGGAGCTCCTACGAGCAGTACTTC. Translation gives CSASRQGSSYEQYF.